The source of this T cell receptor beta chain is a study of cytomegalovirus exposure and HLA in healthy donors. General study points: V- and J-gene trimming in TCR beta was tied to a missense DCLRE1C variant by an analysis performed later. Many donors carried some public TCRs, although rarity characterized most TCR sequences. A later analysis showed that HLA-associated TCR beta chains had undergone more clonal expansion than equally common others. According to the study, 150 to 200 TCR beta chains were cytomegalovirus-associated.

PCR involved 60 Vbeta and 13 Jbeta primers. Libraries were prepared by immunoSEQ multiplex PCR; TCRdb keeps only in-frame clonotypes and omits some of them. The sample lists approximately 100,000 clones, more than 65% occurring once. Points on this clone: Its antigen is unidentified.

This sequence originates from a woman in her forties or fifties in good health and CMV-seropositive. The sequenced sample was PBMCs.

The CDR3 region has the DNA TGTGCCAGCGAGGGATCGACAGGGAGCTCCTACGAGCAGTACTTC. It specifies CASEGSTGSSYEQYF. The J gene is TRBJ2-7, the V gene TRBV25-1, with TRBD1 identical over 7 bases. The CDR3 runs 15 residues. V was pared by 8 bases and J by 0 bases, with 10 bases of the junction left unmatched. Germline lookup yields CDR1 MGHDK and CDR2 SYGVNS.